This T cell receptor beta chain is from a study of shared clonotypes between healthy human individuals (dated by TCRdb to 2020 to 2021). With respect to the entire study: The cohort comprised a couple of women and a few men aged 18 to 49 years. Per donor, three plates each were used for CD4 naive and CD4 memory, two for CD8 naive, and one for CD8 memory. The study deeply sequenced blood TCR repertoires of about 5 healthy adults to estimate repertoire size and the extent of clonotype sharing between individuals. Libraries were prepared and TCR repertoires were sequenced by different laboratories using diverse techniques, in order to increase sequencing depth and limit assay-specific biases. Each donor's leukapheresis produced roughly between roughly 0.9 and 9 billion PBMCs.

Healthy HIV-negative adults with no recently reported acute infections or vaccinations were included as donors. Only Caucasian adults living in Nashville, Tennessee, USA were represented among the donors. CD4+ T cells were enriched by magnetic negative selection; naive cells were then positively selected on CD45RA, and the negative fraction formed the memory subset. After blood collection by leukapheresis, PBMCs were isolated using Ficoll-Histopaque density gradient centrifugation and then cryopreserved in the vapor phase of liquid nitrogen. Analytical flow cytometry was used to check the purity and quantity of each magnetically sorted T cell population. Genomic DNA was isolated from every sorted fraction and measured by UV absorbance on a Nanodrop 2000c. TCR CDR3 regions were amplified from genomic DNA by multiplex PCR using the deep immunoSEQ assay. Extracted genomic DNA from each cell subset was distributed evenly across all wells of several immunoSEQ 96-well plates, and each plate was treated as a replicate. Each replicate PCR for sorted subsets received about 180 ng genomic DNA, equal to roughly 30,000 T cell genomes. The purified libraries were quantified using a Qubit 3.0 fluorometer, sized with a Bioanalyzer 2100, and then quantified again using the KAPA Library Quantification kit. Every immunoSEQ 96-well plate was sequenced on a separate single-read 150-cycle Illumina NextSeq 550 flow cell. The study's processing was this. Because the immunoSEQ output held only junctional sequences and lacked quality scores, the filtering could not match the filtering applied to full-length reads. To assign V/J genes and CDR3, sequences were annotated using PyIR, a Python wrapper for IgBLAST v1.9, with IMGT germline references. Reads were filtered out if the reads had weak V/J assignments (E-value above 1e-6), no CDR3, stop codons, out-of-frame junctions, or ambiguous translated residues. A V3J clonotype was defined by an identical inferred V gene, J gene, and CDR3 amino acid sequence. Percentage overlap between repertoires was calculated by dividing the number of shared unique clonotypes by the size of the smaller repertoire. Repertoire richness was assessed with RTK rarefaction, the Chao1 estimator, and Recon v2.1 estimates of unobserved clonotypes. For all TCRbeta clonotypes obtained by the gDNA method from a few donors, generation probabilities were computed with OLGA. The clones in this table, taken by TCRdb from immuneACCESS, are in-frame only. Not every clone is retained; where verified, under half of the shortfall comes from an unresolved V gene, and the cause of the rest is unknown. V, J and clone size are those of that table, while D and trimming were read from the DNA. Within this sample are about 2 million clones, with 85% to 95% of them counted one time only. The top ten clonotypes cover 0.1% to 0.15% of the sample.

On this clone: The antigen this receptor binds is unknown. Base qualities were left out, and no much larger clone turns up one base away.

Paper-wide results and their limitations: Clonotypes shared by all four sorted-subset donors showed higher generation probabilities than non-shared clonotypes. When several donors were compared, the shared fraction of clonotypes was about 5.5% for naive CD4, 3% to 4% for naive CD8, 2.3% for memory CD4, and 0.35% to 0.5% for memory CD8. The small number of donors limited the genetic and exposure-history diversity represented. Incomplete sequencing was indicated by rarefaction of sorted-subset datasets, despite the large sequencing depth. Larger estimated clonotype richness was generally found for naive subsets than for memory subsets. Only blood was sampled, and tissue TCR repertoires likely differ from those in blood. Pairwise subsampling led to the expectation that sequencing depth would affect the degree of clonotype sharing among donors.

The germline V gene specifies SGHDN as CDR1 and FVKESK as CDR2. From the cysteine up to the phenylalanine, the CDR3 has a length of 15 residues. The CDR3 DNA has 45 bases and is translated from base 1. The junction carries 13 bases between V and J, which are trimmed by 5 bases and 0 bases respectively. The clonotype comes from a man between 18 and 35 years old in good health. Sequenced input: naive CD4+ T cells sorted from blood. This specimen's cell subset or site label, per the study, means: CD45RA+ positively selected. The rearrangement joined TRBV14 to TRBJ1-1; the best D guess is TRBD1, with 6 bases matching. The CDR3 protein is CASSSRTDLNTEAFF. The bases read TGTGCCAGCAGCTCGAGGACAGATTTGAACACTGAAGCTTTCTTT.